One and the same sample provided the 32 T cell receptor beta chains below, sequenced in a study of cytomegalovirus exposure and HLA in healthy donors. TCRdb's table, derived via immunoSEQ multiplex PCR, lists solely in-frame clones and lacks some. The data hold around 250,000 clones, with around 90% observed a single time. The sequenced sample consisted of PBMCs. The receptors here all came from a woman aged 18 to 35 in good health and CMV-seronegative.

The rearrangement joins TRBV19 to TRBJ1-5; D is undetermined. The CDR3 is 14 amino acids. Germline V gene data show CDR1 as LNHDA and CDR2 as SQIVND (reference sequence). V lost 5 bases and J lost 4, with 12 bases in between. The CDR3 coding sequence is TGTGCCAGTAGTGTAGGCAACGGGAATCAGCCCCAGCATTTT. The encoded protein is CASSVGNGNQPQHF.

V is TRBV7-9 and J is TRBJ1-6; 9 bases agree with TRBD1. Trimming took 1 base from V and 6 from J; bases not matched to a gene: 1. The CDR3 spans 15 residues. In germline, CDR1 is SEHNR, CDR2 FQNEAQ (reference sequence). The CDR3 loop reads CASSLVGQGNSPLHF. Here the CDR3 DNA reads TGTGCCAGCAGCTTAGTGGGACAGGGTAATTCACCCCTCCACTTT.

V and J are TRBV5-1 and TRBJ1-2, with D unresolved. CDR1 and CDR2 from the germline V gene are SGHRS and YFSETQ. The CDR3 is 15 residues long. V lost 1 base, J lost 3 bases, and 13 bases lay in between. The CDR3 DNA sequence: TGCGCCAGCAGCTTGTGGGCAGGTTTGGACTATGGCTACACCTTC. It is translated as CASSLWAGLDYGYTF.

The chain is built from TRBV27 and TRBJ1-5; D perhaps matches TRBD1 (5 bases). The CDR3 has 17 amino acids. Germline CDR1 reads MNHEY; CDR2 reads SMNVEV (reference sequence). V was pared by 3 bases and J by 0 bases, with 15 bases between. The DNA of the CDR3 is TGTGCCAGCAGTTTCACCTCCGGGACTGATAGCAATCAGCCCCAGCATTTT. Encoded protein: CASSFTSGTDSNQPQHF.

CDR3 nucleotide sequence: TGTGCCAGCAGCCACCCCCGGACAGTTTCCGGCTACACCTTC. It yields the protein CASSHPRTVSGYTF. V and J are TRBV7-9 and TRBJ1-2; possibly TRBD1 for D (6 bases). V shed 5 bases and J shed 8 bases, with 18 bases lying between them. This CDR3 is 14 amino acids long. Germline CDR1 is SEHNR and CDR2 is FQNEAQ (reference sequence).

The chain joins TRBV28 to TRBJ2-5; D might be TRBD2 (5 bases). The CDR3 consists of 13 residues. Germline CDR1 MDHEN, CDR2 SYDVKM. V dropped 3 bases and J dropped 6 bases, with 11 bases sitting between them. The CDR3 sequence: CASSFQTGKTQYF. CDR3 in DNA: TGTGCCAGCAGTTTTCAGACGGGAAAGACCCAGTACTTC.

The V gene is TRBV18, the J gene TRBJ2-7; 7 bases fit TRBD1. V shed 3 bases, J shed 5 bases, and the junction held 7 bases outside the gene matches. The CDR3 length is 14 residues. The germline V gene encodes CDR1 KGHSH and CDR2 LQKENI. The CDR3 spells CASSPARGGNEQYV. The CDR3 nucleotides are TGTGCCAGCTCACCCGCGAGAGGGGGCAACGAGCAGTACGTC.

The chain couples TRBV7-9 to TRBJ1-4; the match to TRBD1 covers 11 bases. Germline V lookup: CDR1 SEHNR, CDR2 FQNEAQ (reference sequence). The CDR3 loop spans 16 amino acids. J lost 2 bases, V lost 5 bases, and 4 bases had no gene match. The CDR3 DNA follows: TGTGCCAGCAGCCTCGGACAGGGGGCCACTAATGAAAAACTGTTTTTT. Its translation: CASSLGQGATNEKLFF.

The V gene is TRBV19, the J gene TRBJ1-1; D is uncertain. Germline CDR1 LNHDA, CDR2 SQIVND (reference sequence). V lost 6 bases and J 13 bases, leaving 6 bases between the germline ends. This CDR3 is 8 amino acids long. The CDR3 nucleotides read TGTGCCAGTAGCTATGGTTTCTTT. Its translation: CASSYGFF. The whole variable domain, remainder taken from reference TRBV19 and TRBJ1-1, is DGGITQSPKYLFRKEGQNVTLSCEQNLNHDAMYWYRQDPGQGLRLIYYSQIVNDFQKGDIAEGYSVSREKKESFPLTVTSAQKNPTAFYLCASSYGFFGQGTRLTVV.

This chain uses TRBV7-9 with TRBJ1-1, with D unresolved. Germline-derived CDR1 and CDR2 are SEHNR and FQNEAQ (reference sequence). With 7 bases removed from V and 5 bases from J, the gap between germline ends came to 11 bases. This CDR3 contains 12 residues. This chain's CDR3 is CASINGITEAFF. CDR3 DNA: TGTGCCAGCATCAACGGTATAACTGAAGCTTTCTTT. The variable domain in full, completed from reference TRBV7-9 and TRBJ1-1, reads DTGVSQNPRHKITKRGQNVTFRCDPISEHNRLYWYRQTLGQGPEFLTYFQNEAQLEKSRLLSDRFSAERPKGSFSTLEIQRTEQGDSAMYLCASINGITEAFFGQGTRLTVV.

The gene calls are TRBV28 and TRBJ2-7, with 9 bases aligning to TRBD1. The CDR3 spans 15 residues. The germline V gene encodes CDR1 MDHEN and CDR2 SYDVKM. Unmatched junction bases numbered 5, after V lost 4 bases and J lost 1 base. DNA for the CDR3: TGTGCCAGCAGTTATCGGACAGGGGTTTCCTACGAGCAGTACTTC. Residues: CASSYRTGVSYEQYF.

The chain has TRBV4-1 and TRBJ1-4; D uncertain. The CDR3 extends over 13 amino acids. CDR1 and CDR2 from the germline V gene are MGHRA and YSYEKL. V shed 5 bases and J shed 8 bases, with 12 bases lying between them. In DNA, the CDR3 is TGCGCCAGCAGCGGGAGGTTGGAGGAAAAACTGTTTTTT. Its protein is CASSGRLEEKLFF.

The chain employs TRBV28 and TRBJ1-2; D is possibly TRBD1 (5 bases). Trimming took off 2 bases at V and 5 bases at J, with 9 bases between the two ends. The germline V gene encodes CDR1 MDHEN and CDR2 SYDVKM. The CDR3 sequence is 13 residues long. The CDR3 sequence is CASSLVGGYGYTF. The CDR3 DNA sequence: TGTGCCAGCAGTTTAGTCGGGGGGTATGGCTACACCTTC.

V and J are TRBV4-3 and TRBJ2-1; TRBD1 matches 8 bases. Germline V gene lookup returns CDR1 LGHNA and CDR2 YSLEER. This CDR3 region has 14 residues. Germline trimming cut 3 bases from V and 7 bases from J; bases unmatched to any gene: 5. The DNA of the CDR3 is TGCGCCAGCAGCCAGGGACAGGCGGGAAATGAGCAGTTCTTC. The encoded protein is CASSQGQAGNEQFF.

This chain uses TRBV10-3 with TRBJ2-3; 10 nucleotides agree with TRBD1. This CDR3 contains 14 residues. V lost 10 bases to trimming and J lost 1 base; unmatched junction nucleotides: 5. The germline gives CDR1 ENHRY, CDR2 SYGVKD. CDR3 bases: TGTGCCAGTGTAGGGACAGGGGGCACAGATACGCAGTATTTT. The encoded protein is CASVGTGGTDTQYF.

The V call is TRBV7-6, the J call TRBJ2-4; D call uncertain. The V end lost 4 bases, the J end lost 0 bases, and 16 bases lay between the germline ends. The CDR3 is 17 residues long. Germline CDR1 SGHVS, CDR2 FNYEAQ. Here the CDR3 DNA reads TGTGCCAGCAGCTACCCCCCAACCCGACTAGCCAAAAACATTCAGTACTTC. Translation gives CASSYPPTRLAKNIQYF.

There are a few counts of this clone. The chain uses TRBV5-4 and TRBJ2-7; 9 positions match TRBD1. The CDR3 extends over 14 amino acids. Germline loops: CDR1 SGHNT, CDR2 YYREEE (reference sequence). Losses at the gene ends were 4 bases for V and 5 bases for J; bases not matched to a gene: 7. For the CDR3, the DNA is TGTGCCAGCAGCGGGGGACAGGGAGACGACGAGCAGTACTTC. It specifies CASSGGQGDDEQYF.

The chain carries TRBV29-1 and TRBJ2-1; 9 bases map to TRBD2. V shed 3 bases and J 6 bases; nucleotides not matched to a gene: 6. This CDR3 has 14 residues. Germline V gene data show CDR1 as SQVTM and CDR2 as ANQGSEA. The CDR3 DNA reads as TGCAGCGTTGACTCTAGCGGGGTTATCAATGAGCAGTTCTTC. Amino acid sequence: CSVDSSGVINEQFF.

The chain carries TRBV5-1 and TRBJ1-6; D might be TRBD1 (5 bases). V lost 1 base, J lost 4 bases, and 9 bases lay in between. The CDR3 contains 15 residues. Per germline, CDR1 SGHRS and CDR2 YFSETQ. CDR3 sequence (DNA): TGCGCCAGCAGCTTGTTAGGGGATTATAATTCACCCCTCCACTTT. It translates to CASSLLGDYNSPLHF.

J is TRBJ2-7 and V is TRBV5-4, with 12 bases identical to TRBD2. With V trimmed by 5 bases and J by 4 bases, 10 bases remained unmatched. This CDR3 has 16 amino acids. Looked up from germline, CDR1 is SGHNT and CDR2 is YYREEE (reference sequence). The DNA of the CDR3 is TGTGCCAGCAGTTCCGGACTAGCGGGGTCCTCATACGAGCAGTACTTC. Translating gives CASSSGLAGSSYEQYF.

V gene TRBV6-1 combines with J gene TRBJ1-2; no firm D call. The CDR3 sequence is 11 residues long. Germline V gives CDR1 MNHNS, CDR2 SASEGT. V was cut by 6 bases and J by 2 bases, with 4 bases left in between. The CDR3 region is CASRENYGYTF. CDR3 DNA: TGTGCCAGCAGAGAGAACTATGGCTACACCTTC.

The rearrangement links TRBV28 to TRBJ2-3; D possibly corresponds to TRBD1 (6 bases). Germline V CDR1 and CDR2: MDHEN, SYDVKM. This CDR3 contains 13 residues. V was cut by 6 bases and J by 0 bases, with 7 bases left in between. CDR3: CASRDSSTDTQYF. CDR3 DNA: TGTGCCAGCAGGGACAGTAGCACAGATACGCAGTATTTT.

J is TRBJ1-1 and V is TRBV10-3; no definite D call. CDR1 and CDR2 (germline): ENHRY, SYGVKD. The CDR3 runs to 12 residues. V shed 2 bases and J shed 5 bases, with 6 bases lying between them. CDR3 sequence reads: CAISEGWTEAFF. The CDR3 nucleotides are TGTGCCATCAGTGAGGGCTGGACTGAAGCTTTCTTT.

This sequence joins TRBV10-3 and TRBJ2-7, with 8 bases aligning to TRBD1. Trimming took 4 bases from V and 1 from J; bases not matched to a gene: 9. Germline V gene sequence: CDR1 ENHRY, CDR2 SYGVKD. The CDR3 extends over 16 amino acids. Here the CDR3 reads CAISATGQDKSYEQYV. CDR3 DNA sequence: TGTGCCATCAGTGCAACGGGACAGGATAAATCCTACGAGCAGTACGTC.

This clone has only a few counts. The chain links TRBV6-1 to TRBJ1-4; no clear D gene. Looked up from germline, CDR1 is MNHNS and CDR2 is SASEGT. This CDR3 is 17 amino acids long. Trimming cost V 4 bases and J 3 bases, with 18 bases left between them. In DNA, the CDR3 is TGTGCCAGCAGTGCCCCGCACTTCATGGTGGCTAATGAAAAACTGTTTTTT. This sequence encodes CASSAPHFMVANEKLFF.

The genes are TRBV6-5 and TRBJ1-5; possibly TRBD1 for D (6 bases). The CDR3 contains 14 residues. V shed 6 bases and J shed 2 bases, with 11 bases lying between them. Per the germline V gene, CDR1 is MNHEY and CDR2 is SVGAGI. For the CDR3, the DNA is TGTGCCAGCAGATCACCAGGGGGCAATCAGCCCCAGCATTTT. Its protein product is CASRSPGGNQPQHF.

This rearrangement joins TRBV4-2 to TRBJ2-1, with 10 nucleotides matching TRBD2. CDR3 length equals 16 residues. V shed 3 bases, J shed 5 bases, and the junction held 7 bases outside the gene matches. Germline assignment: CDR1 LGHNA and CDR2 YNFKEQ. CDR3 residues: CASSQASGGTDNEQFF. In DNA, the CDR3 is TGTGCCAGCAGCCAGGCTAGCGGGGGAACAGACAATGAGCAGTTCTTC.

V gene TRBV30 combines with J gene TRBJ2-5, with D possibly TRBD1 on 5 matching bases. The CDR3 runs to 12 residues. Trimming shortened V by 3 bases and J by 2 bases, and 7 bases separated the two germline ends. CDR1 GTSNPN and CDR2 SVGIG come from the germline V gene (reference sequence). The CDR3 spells CAWRQVQETQYF. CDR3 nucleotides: TGTGCCTGGAGACAGGTACAAGAGACCCAGTACTTC.

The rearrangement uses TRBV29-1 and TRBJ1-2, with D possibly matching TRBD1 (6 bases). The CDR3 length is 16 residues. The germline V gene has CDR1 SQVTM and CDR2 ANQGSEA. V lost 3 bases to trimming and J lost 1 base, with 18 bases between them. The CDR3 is CSVDKLKGHLNYGYTF. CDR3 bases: TGCAGCGTTGACAAGCTCAAGGGACATCTTAACTATGGCTACACCTTC.

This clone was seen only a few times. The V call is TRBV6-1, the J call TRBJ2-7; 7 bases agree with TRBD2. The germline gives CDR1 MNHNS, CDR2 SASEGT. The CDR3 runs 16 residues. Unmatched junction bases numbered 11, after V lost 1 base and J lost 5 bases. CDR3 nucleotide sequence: TGTGCCAGCAGTGAAGTGGGCGGGGGATTGAGGAACGAGCAGTACGTC. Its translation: CASSEVGGGLRNEQYV.

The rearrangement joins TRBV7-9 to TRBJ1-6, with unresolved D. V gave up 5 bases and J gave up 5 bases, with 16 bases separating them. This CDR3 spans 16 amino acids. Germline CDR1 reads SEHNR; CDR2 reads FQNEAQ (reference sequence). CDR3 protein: CASSTRQVFDNSPLHF. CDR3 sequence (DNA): TGTGCCAGCAGCACCAGACAAGTTTTCGATAATTCACCCCTCCACTTT. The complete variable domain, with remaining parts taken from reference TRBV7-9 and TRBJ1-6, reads DTGVSQNPRHKITKRGQNVTFRCDPISEHNRLYWYRQTLGQGPEFLTYFQNEAQLEKSRLLSDRFSAERPKGSFSTLEIQRTEQGDSAMYLCASSTRQVFDNSPLHFGNGTRLTVT.

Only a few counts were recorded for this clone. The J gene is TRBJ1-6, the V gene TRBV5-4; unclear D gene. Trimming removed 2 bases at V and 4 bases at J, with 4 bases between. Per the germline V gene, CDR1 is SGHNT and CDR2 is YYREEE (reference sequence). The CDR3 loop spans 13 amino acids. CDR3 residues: CASSFHYNSPLHF. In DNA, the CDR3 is TGTGCCAGCAGCTTCCATTATAATTCACCCCTCCACTTT. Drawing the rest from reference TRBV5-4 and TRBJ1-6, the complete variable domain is ETGVTQSPTHLIKTRGQQVTLRCSSQSGHNTVSWYQQALGQGPQFIFQYYREEENGRGNFPPRFSGLQFPNYSSELNVNALELDDSALYLCASSFHYNSPLHFGNGTRLTVT.